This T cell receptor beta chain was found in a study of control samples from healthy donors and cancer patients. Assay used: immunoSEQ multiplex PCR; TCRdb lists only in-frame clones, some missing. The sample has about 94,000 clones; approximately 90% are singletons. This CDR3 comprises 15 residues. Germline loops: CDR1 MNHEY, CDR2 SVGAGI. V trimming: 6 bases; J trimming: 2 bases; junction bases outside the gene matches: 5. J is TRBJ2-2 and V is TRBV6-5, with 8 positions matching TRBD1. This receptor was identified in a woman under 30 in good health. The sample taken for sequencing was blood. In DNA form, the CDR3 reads TGTGCCAGCAGACCGACAGGGGATAACACCGGGGAGCTGTTTTTT. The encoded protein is CASRPTGDNTGELFF.